This TCR beta chain was obtained from a study of beta chain features in type 1 diabetes. Germline CDR1 is LNHDA and CDR2 is SQIVND (reference sequence). Trimming stripped 5 bases from V and 3 bases from J, with 5 bases between. The CDR3 has 11 amino acids. What was sequenced were expressed TCRB transcripts, since all of the isolated RNA had been reverse transcribed. The table came from immunoSEQ multiplex PCR; TCRdb's copy has only in-frame clones and leaves some out. The sample yields approximately 730,000 clones, roughly 13% seen once. Study conclusions and caveats: cDNA-based sequencing might over-represent cells highly expressing TCR. Moderate yet significant TCRB CDR3 shortening was seen in Type 1 diabetes patients in all four CD4+ subsets.

This clone was picked up a small number of times. Its specificity is not known. In the same sample, other DNA sequences code for this CDR3. Material: naive CD4+ T cells from blood. The sequence came from a man between 18 and 29 years old with type 1 diabetes. The chain uses TRBV19 and TRBJ2-7; no clear D gene. CDR3 bases: TGTGCCAGTAGTGCCAACTACGAGCAGTACTTC. Translation: CASSANYEQYF.